Listed here are 24 T cell receptor beta chains from one sample, sequenced in a study of CD8+ T cells in alopecia areata. Isolated RNA was reverse transcribed into cDNA used as the sequencing template. The data were produced by immunoSEQ multiplex PCR, yet TCRdb's version contains in-frame clones alone and is incomplete. The repertoire holds about 210,000 clones, with about 64% as singletons. Regarding treatment: oral pan-JAK inhibitor, 5-10 mg twice daily. The sequenced sample was CD4+ T cells sorted from blood, obtained at week 4, from a patient treated with tofacitinib. Receptors were obtained from a human donor with alopecia areata.

The gene calls are TRBV5-4 and TRBJ2-1; TRBD2 agrees at 7 bases. Germline values: CDR1 SGHNT, CDR2 YYREEE (reference sequence). The length of the CDR3 is 16 residues. Unmatched junction bases numbered 9, after V lost 3 bases and J lost 3 bases. The CDR3: CASSWPSGGNYNEQFF. CDR3 in DNA: TGTGCCAGCAGCTGGCCTTCGGGGGGAAACTACAATGAGCAGTTCTTC. The whole variable domain, remainder taken from reference TRBV5-4 and TRBJ2-1, is ETGVTQSPTHLIKTRGQQVTLRCSSQSGHNTVSWYQQALGQGPQFIFQYYREEENGRGNFPPRFSGLQFPNYSSELNVNALELDDSALYLCASSWPSGGNYNEQFFGPGTRLTVL.

The chain carries TRBV7-2 and TRBJ2-5, with a tentative D call TRBD1 (7 bases). V dropped 4 bases and J dropped 7 bases, with 13 bases sitting between them. Germline values: CDR1 SGHTA, CDR2 FQGNSA. The CDR3 runs 13 residues. In nucleotides, the CDR3 is TGTGCCAGCAGCTCCCCTCAGGGGGGGACCCAGTACTTC. As protein: CASSSPQGGTQYF. The variable domain in full, completed from reference TRBV7-2 and TRBJ2-5, reads GAGVSQSPSNKVTEKGKDVELRCDPISGHTALYWYRQSLGQGLEFLIYFQGNSAPDKSGLPSDRFSAERTGGSVSTLTIQRTQQEDSAVYLCASSSPQGGTQYFGPGTRLLVL.

The CDR3 DNA follows: TGCAGCGTGGCTGAGGGGCACTATGGCTACACCTTC. It yields the protein CSVAEGHYGYTF. This chain connects TRBV29-1 to TRBJ1-2; TRBD1 might be the D (5 bases). Germline V gene data show CDR1 as SQVTM and CDR2 as ANQGSEA. Trimming cost V 6 bases and J 3 bases, with 11 bases left between them. The CDR3 has 12 amino acids.

This clone appeared a few times. V and J are TRBV11-2 and TRBJ2-3, with a weak D call TRBD2 (7 bases). The V and J ends lost 5 bases and 1 base respectively, with 19 bases between them. CDR3 length equals 17 residues. Germline CDR1 reads SGHAT; CDR2 reads FQNNGV. CDR3 sequence: CASSPAGAGAGTDTQYF. In DNA form, the CDR3 reads TGTGCCAGCAGCCCAGCGGGTGCGGGGGCTGGCACAGATACGCAGTATTTT.

V gene TRBV13 combines with J gene TRBJ1-4, with no clear D. CDR1 is PRHDT and CDR2 is FYEKMQ in the germline V gene (reference sequence). V lost 5 bases and J lost 8, with 18 bases in between. This CDR3 has 15 amino acids. The CDR3 spells CASSVTANPSEKLFF. CDR3 coding DNA: TGTGCCAGCAGCGTTACAGCCAACCCTTCGGAAAAACTGTTTTTT.

This clone was detected a few times. The V gene is TRBV10-3, the J gene TRBJ2-1, with 7 nucleotides matching TRBD1. The CDR3 contains 16 residues. J was trimmed by 0 bases and V by 4 bases; bases with no gene match: 6. Germline values: CDR1 ENHRY, CDR2 SYGVKD. CDR3 DNA: TGTGCCATCAGTGCGGGACAGCCTAGCTCCTACAATGAGCAGTTCTTC. Its translation is CAISAGQPSSYNEQFF.

The chain employs TRBV6-1 and TRBJ2-7; D is undetermined. Germline CDR1 reads MNHNS; CDR2 reads SASEGT. Trimming cost V 8 bases and J 0 bases, with 11 bases left between them. This CDR3 is built from 13 residues. Written as DNA, the CDR3 is TGTGCCAGCCAAGTCAGGCTCTCCTACGAGCAGTACTTC. Protein sequence: CASQVRLSYEQYF.

The V and J genes are TRBV14 and TRBJ1-1; no clear D gene. With 4 bases removed from V and 8 bases from J, the gap between germline ends came to 14 bases. Germline V CDR1 and CDR2: SGHDN, FVKESK. The CDR3 has 13 amino acids. The CDR3 region has the DNA TGTGCCAGCAGCCGACAACCGCCGGGGGAAGCTTTCTTT. This translates into CASSRQPPGEAFF. The full variable domain, with the rest looked up from reference TRBV14 and TRBJ1-1, is EAGVTQFPSHSVIEKGQTVTLRCDPISGHDNLYWYRRVMGKEIKFLLHFVKESKQDESGMPNNRFLAERTGGTYSTLKVQPAELEDSGVYFCASSRQPPGEAFFGQGTRLTVV.

Comments on this clone: Other nucleotide sequences from this sample produce the same CDR3. DNA of the CDR3: TGCAGCGTAGGACAGGACTATGGCTACACCTTC. This encodes CSVGQDYGYTF. The rearrangement links TRBV29-1 to TRBJ1-2, with 7 bases that match TRBD1. This CDR3 comprises 11 residues. V gave up 6 bases and J gave up 3 bases; unmatched junction bases: 1. In germline, CDR1 is SQVTM, CDR2 ANQGSEA.

This rearrangement joins TRBV4-3 to TRBJ2-1; a possible D gene is TRBD2 (6 bases). Germline V gene data show CDR1 as LGHNA and CDR2 as YSLEER. This CDR3 contains 13 residues. Trimming pared 1 base from V and 8 bases from J, leaving 9 bases between. DNA of the CDR3: TGCGCCAGCAGCCAAGTACTAGCCTATGAGCAGTTCTTC. Protein: CASSQVLAYEQFF.

The chain uses TRBV29-1 and TRBJ2-3; tentative D call: TRBD2 (5 bases). Deletions cut 7 bases from V and 0 bases from J, with 14 bases between. CDR3 size: 14 residues. Germline V gene data show CDR1 as SQVTM and CDR2 as ANQGSEA. Here the CDR3 reads CSGRRVSSTDTQYF. The CDR3 DNA is TGCAGCGGGAGGAGAGTCTCTAGCACAGATACGCAGTATTTT.

The V and J genes are TRBV29-1 and TRBJ2-5; D gene ambiguous. The germline V gene has CDR1 SQVTM and CDR2 ANQGSEA. The CDR3 spans 13 residues. V was pared by 2 bases and J by 1 base, with 8 bases between. CDR3: CSVERQAQETQYF. The CDR3 coding sequence is TGCAGCGTTGAAAGGCAGGCCCAAGAGACCCAGTACTTC.

The rearrangement joins TRBV7-9 to TRBJ1-5; tentative D call: TRBD1 (6 bases). The V gene lost 1 base and the J gene lost 7 bases, with 14 bases spanning the gap. The CDR3 has 15 residues. The germline gives CDR1 SEHNR, CDR2 FQNEAQ (reference sequence). CDR3 nucleotides: TGTGCCAGCAGCTTAGTAGGGGGGCCAGGGCAGCCCCAGCATTTT. Translating gives CASSLVGGPGQPQHF.

The V and J genes are TRBV4-1 and TRBJ2-3; 10 nucleotides agree with TRBD2. The J segment lost 2 bases and the V segment lost 1 base, leaving 6 bases of the junction unmatched. CDR3 length: 17 residues. Germline V gene lookup returns CDR1 MGHRA and CDR2 YSYEKL. The DNA of the CDR3 is TGCGCCAGCAGCCAAGCCGGGCTAGCGGGGGACACAGATACGCAGTATTTT. Amino acid sequence: CASSQAGLAGDTDTQYF.

The V call is TRBV7-9, the J call TRBJ2-5, with D possibly TRBD1 on 5 matching bases. The DNA matches TRBJ2-7 better at its end, which makes the J call doubtful. Germline assignment: CDR1 SEHNR and CDR2 FQNEAQ (reference sequence). The CDR3 is 14 amino acids. The CDR3 nucleotides are TGTGCCAGCAGCTTAGAGTTCAGGGTGTACGAGCAGTACTTC. Translating gives CASSLEFRVYEQYF.

This clone occurred once. This chain links TRBV4-1 with TRBJ2-3; TRBD2 matches at 12 bases. This CDR3 contains 19 residues. In germline, CDR1 is MGHRA, CDR2 YSYEKL. V was pared by 5 bases and J by 0 bases, with 12 bases of the junction left unmatched. CDR3 nucleotides: TGCGCCAGCAGCAGCACTCGGACTAGCGGGGCACTTAGCACAGATACGCAGTATTTT. Translating gives CASSSTRTSGALSTDTQYF.

This chain joins TRBV7-2 and TRBJ2-3, with D hard to call. The V end was cut by 0 bases, the J end by 4 bases, with 8 bases between. Germline V lookup: CDR1 SGHTA, CDR2 FQGNSA. There are 14 residues in the CDR3. CDR3 DNA sequence: TGTGCCAGCAGCTTAGCGGGCTTGGCAGATACGCAGTATTTT. It translates to CASSLAGLADTQYF.

J is TRBJ2-3 and V is TRBV30; 7 positions agree with TRBD1. The junction had 5 bases not matched to a gene; V was cut back by 7 bases and J by 1 base. Germline V lookup: CDR1 GTSNPN, CDR2 SVGIG (reference sequence). The CDR3 is made up of 13 amino acids. This CDR3 reads CASRGRGTDTQYF. In DNA form, the CDR3 reads TGTGCCTCGAGGGGGCGAGGCACAGATACGCAGTATTTT.

A note on this clone: At one end, the junction sequence differs from germline, possibly due to a read error. This chain joins TRBV28 and TRBJ1-1; unclear D gene. This CDR3 spans 12 amino acids. From germline, CDR1 is MDHEN and CDR2 SYDVKM. As DNA, the CDR3 is TGTGCCAGCAGTTTAGCCCAACCATCCCCACACTTT. This translates into CASSLAQPSPHF.

V gene TRBV4-1 combines with J gene TRBJ2-5; D unclear. The length of the CDR3 is 12 residues. Trimming stripped 5 bases from V and 5 bases from J, with 9 bases between. Germline CDR1 MGHRA, CDR2 YSYEKL. In DNA form, the CDR3 reads TGCGCCAGCAGCGGGGTAGAGGAGACCCAGTACTTC. This translates into CASSGVEETQYF.

This rearrangement joins TRBV7-2 to TRBJ2-2; D may be TRBD1 (6 bases). V dropped 0 bases and J dropped 7 bases, with 9 bases sitting between them. Germline loops: CDR1 SGHTA, CDR2 FQGNSA. The length of the CDR3 is 14 residues. The chain's CDR3 is CASSLAGALGELFF. Here the CDR3 DNA reads TGTGCCAGCAGCTTAGCGGGGGCGCTCGGGGAGCTGTTTTTT.

The chain links TRBV5-6 to TRBJ2-3; unclear D gene. Germline V gene lookup returns CDR1 SGHDT and CDR2 YYEEEE. Deletions cut 4 bases from V and 10 bases from J, with 16 bases between. The CDR3 sequence is 13 residues long. CDR3 in DNA: TGTGCCAGCAGCGGATACGTTTCGGGTGCGCAGTATTTT. It translates to CASSGYVSGAQYF. The full variable domain, in which reference TRBV5-6 and TRBJ2-3 provide the parts outside the CDR3, is DAGVTQSPTHLIKTRGQQVTLRCSPKSGHDTVSWYQQALGQGPQFIFQYYEEEERQRGNFPDRFSGHQFPNYSSELNVNALLLGDSALYLCASSGYVSGAQYFGPGTRLTVL.

The chain joins TRBV30 to TRBJ2-7; 7 bases are shared with TRBD1. The CDR3 extends over 14 amino acids. V lost 4 bases, J lost 2 bases, and 8 bases stayed unmatched. Germline loops: CDR1 GTSNPN, CDR2 SVGIG (reference sequence). The CDR3 DNA is TGTGCCTGGAACAGGGGTTTTGGGGCCTACGAGCAGTACTTC. This codes for CAWNRGFGAYEQYF.

The chain couples TRBV7-9 to TRBJ2-4; 11 nucleotides agree with TRBD2. The germline V gene has CDR1 SEHNR and CDR2 FQNEAQ (reference sequence). V was clipped by 5 bases and J by 0 bases; unmatched bases: 12. The CDR3 length is 19 residues. CDR3 DNA sequence: TGTGCCAGCAGCCCCTGGGGTAGCGGGGGGGCGAAAGCCAAAAACATTCAGTACTTC. Its translation is CASSPWGSGGAKAKNIQYF.